The 20 T cell receptor beta chains below all came from one sample that was sequenced in a study of response to subunit inactivated influenza vaccine. In TCRdb, the RT-PCR reads were re-called with MiXCR into one record per CDR3 protein. The repertoire holds 650,000 or so distinct CDR3 sequences, 14% seen once, with 7.5% to 8% in the top ten. The specimen was PBMCs from blood, collected roughly 15 days before vaccination. These receptors were obtained from a man in his forties or fifties who received an inactivated influenza vaccine.

This clonotype was detected only a few times. The V gene is TRBV7-9, the J gene TRBJ2-5; 8 nucleotides align to TRBD2. Germline V lookup: CDR1 SEHNR, CDR2 FQNEAQ (reference sequence). The V segment lost 0 bases and the J segment 4 bases; nucleotides outside the gene matches: 4. The CDR3 loop spans 15 amino acids. The CDR3 DNA sequence: TGTGCCAGCAGCTTAGCGGTCGGACTAGCAGAGACCCAGTACTTC. Protein sequence: CASSLAVGLAETQYF.

At least ten counts were recorded for this clonotype. V and J are TRBV27 and TRBJ2-2; 11 nucleotides line up with TRBD2. V gave up 6 bases and J gave up 3 bases; unmatched junction bases: 3. CDR3 length: 15 amino acids. Germline V CDR1 and CDR2: MNHEY, SMNVEV (reference sequence). The CDR3 spells CASRTGLADTGELFF. The CDR3 coding sequence is TGTGCCAGCAGGACGGGACTAGCGGACACCGGGGAGCTGTTTTTT.

This clonotype was observed a few times. The rearrangement uses TRBV6-5 and TRBJ2-7; D possibly matches TRBD1 or TRBD2 (5 bases each). Germline assignment: CDR1 MNHEY and CDR2 SVGAGI. This CDR3 is 15 amino acids long. The V and J ends lost 0 bases and 3 bases respectively, with 12 bases between them. The CDR3 region is CASSYSPGRNYEQYF. The CDR3 DNA reads as TGTGCCAGCAGTTACTCCCCGGGACGGAACTACGAGCAGTACTTC.

This clonotype was detected only a few times. The rearrangement joins TRBV20-1 to TRBJ2-1; perhaps D is TRBD1 or TRBD2 (6 bases each). The CDR3 spans 17 residues. Germline CDR1 and CDR2: DFQATT and SNEGSKA (reference sequence). The germline V and J ends were trimmed by 3 bases and 4 bases, with 22 bases remaining between them. The CDR3 protein is CSASPYQGRSLYNEQFF. For the CDR3, the DNA is TGCAGTGCTAGTCCCTACCAGGGGAGGTCCTTATACAATGAGCAGTTCTTC.

This clonotype was observed many times. This chain joins TRBV7-2 and TRBJ1-2; D remains ambiguous. The germline gives CDR1 SGHTA, CDR2 FQGNSA. This CDR3 comprises 15 residues. Trimming cost V 1 base and J 2 bases, with 11 bases left between them. DNA for the CDR3: TGTGCCAGCAGCTTAGTGTCAGATGCAAACTATGGCTACACCTTC. Encoded protein: CASSLVSDANYGYTF.

This clonotype was seen only a few times. The DNA of the CDR3 is TGCGCCAGCAGCTGGACCACAGGGAATGAAGCGCAGTACTTC. It translates to CASSWTTGNEAQYF. The chain employs TRBV5-1 and TRBJ2-7; perhaps TRBD1 as D (6 bases). This CDR3 region has 14 residues. CDR1 and CDR2 from the germline V gene are SGHRS and YFSETQ. V lost 3 bases to trimming and J lost 9 bases, with 19 bases between them.

This clonotype was seen more than once but under ten times. The genes are TRBV7-2 and TRBJ2-1; D is unresolved. Germline V lookup: CDR1 SGHTA, CDR2 FQGNSA. Trimming cost V 1 base and J 3 bases, with 10 bases left between them. The CDR3 contains 15 residues. CDR3 DNA sequence: TGTGCCAGCAGCTTAGTGGAAGGGTTCTACAATGAGCAGTTCTTC. This codes for CASSLVEGFYNEQFF.

The table lists this clonotype with a few counts. The chain combines TRBV20-1 with TRBJ2-1; 10 bases map to TRBD2. V shed 4 bases, J shed 7 bases, and the junction held 7 bases outside the gene matches. This CDR3 contains 14 residues. Germline values: CDR1 DFQATT, CDR2 SNEGSKA (reference sequence). The CDR3 loop is CSAMSGRAANEQFF. CDR3 coding DNA: TGCAGTGCTATGAGCGGGAGGGCCGCTAATGAGCAGTTCTTC.

The chain recombines TRBV5-6 with TRBJ2-1, with TRBD1 identical over 9 bases. Per germline, CDR1 SGHDT and CDR2 YYEEEE. V was clipped by 9 bases and J by 7 bases; unmatched bases: 8. The length of the CDR3 is 13 residues. CDR3 in DNA: TGTGCCACTACGGGACAGGGTAGGAATGAGCAGTTCTTC. This codes for CATTGQGRNEQFF.

The chain employs TRBV30 and TRBJ2-3, with 7 bases matching TRBD2. Germline V CDR1 and CDR2: GTSNPN, SVGIG (reference sequence). V trimming: 4 bases; J trimming: 2 bases; junction bases outside the gene matches: 6. The CDR3 covers 14 residues. CDR3 sequence (DNA): TGTGCCTGGACTGCGGGGGTCACCACAGATACGCAGTATTTT. It is translated as CAWTAGVTTDTQYF.

The chain is built from TRBV7-3 and TRBJ2-2; D call uncertain. CDR3 length: 13 residues. Germline V gives CDR1 SGHTA, CDR2 FQGTGA. The germline V and J ends were trimmed by 8 bases and 4 bases, with 11 bases remaining between them. DNA of the CDR3: TGTGCCAGCCGGAAGGAGCGCACCGGGGAGCTGTTTTTT. Translation gives CASRKERTGELFF.

Note on this clonotype: An end of the junction does not agree with germline; a read error may underlie this. The V and J genes are TRBV6-1 and TRBJ1-1; D is uncertain. The CDR3 sequence is 12 residues long. Per the germline V gene, CDR1 is MNHNS and CDR2 is SASEGT. CDR3 DNA sequence: TGTGCCAGCAGTAAAGCGGCCCCCGAAGCTTTCTTT. Its translation is CASSKAAPEAFF.

This clonotype was observed a handful of times. The rearrangement uses TRBV20-1 and TRBJ2-7; D ambiguous. Trimming left V 3 bases short and J 6 bases short, with 12 bases between. CDR3 length equals 12 residues. Germline CDR1 is DFQATT and CDR2 is SNEGSKA (reference sequence). CDR3 DNA sequence: TGCAGTGCTAGTCCTCCGGGTATCGAGCAGTACTTC. It yields the protein CSASPPGIEQYF.

This clonotype was seen only a few times. This chain links TRBV12-3 or TRBV12-4 with TRBJ2-5; possibly TRBD2 for D (6 bases). Trimming removed 3 bases from V and 4 bases from J, with 21 bases in between. The CDR3 loop spans 17 amino acids. CDR3 residues: CASSFNPMNSGLETQYF. For the CDR3, the DNA is TGTGCCAGCAGTTTCAACCCTATGAATAGCGGACTAGAGACCCAGTACTTC.

The chain carries TRBV2 and TRBJ2-1; TRBD1 is a possible D gene (5 bases). Between the trimmed V and J ends, which lost 8 bases and 5 bases, there was a span of 16 bases. CDR3 length equals 14 residues. Germline V gene lookup returns CDR1 SNHLY and CDR2 FYNNEI. The chain's CDR3 is CASGSLARDNEQFF. The CDR3 DNA reads as TGTGCCAGCGGAAGTTTAGCCAGGGACAATGAGCAGTTCTTC.

This clonotype was counted only a few times. The V gene is TRBV20-1, the J gene TRBJ1-3; D is undetermined. CDR1 DFQATT and CDR2 SNEGSKA come from the germline V gene (reference sequence). Trimming took 3 bases from V and 0 from J, leaving 12 bases between them. The length of the CDR3 is 15 residues. CDR3 sequence: CSARESGLSGNTIYF. As DNA, the CDR3 is TGCAGTGCTAGGGAGAGTGGACTCTCTGGAAACACCATATATTTT.

This chain links TRBV27 with TRBJ2-2, with 12 bases lining up with TRBD2. This CDR3 spans 16 amino acids. J gave up 6 bases and V 5 bases, and 7 bases lay outside the gene matches. Germline CDR1 reads MNHEY; CDR2 reads SMNVEV (reference sequence). CDR3 loop: CASSPLAGGPPGELFF. The CDR3 DNA reads as TGTGCCAGCAGTCCCCTAGCGGGAGGGCCTCCCGGGGAGCTGTTTTTT.

V usage is TRBV2 and J usage is TRBJ2-7; D unresolved. Germline CDR1 and CDR2: SNHLY and FYNNEI. The germline V and J ends were trimmed by 4 bases and 8 bases, with 6 bases remaining between them. The CDR3 extends over 10 amino acids. CDR3 region: CASSGRKQYF. CDR3 in DNA: TGTGCCAGCAGTGGGAGAAAGCAGTACTTC. The full variable domain, rest sourced from reference TRBV2 and TRBJ2-7, is EPEVTQTPSHQVTQMGQEVILRCVPISNHLYFYWYRQILGQKVEFLVSFYNNEISEKSEIFDDQFSVERPDGSNFTLKIRSTKLEDSAMYFCASSGRKQYFGPGTRLTVT.

This clonotype was detected a few times. J is TRBJ2-1 and V is TRBV20-1, with 11 positions matching TRBD2. The CDR3 loop spans 16 amino acids. V lost 1 base, J lost 0 bases, and 2 bases stayed unmatched. CDR1 is DFQATT and CDR2 is SNEGSKA in the germline V gene (reference sequence). The CDR3 region is CSARGLAGGSYNEQFF. The DNA of the CDR3 is TGCAGTGCTAGAGGGCTAGCGGGAGGCTCCTACAATGAGCAGTTCTTC.

This clonotype was counted between two and nine times. The chain carries TRBV12-3 or TRBV12-4 and TRBJ2-7; 8 bases align to TRBD2. Germline trimming cut 5 bases from V and 6 bases from J; bases unmatched to any gene: 12. This CDR3 spans 15 amino acids. Written as DNA, the CDR3 is TGTGCCAGCAGTCCATCGGGAGGGCTCGGGCTCGAGCAGTACTTC. Encoded protein: CASSPSGGLGLEQYF.